These 17 T cell receptor beta chains originate from one sample sequenced in a study of CD8 T cells in Susac syndrome. cDNA came from roughly 0.5 to 1 ug RNA primed by random hexamers. TCRdb fed the immunoSEQ multiplex PCR reads into MiXCR, producing one record per CDR3 protein. Of hundreds of thousands of distinct CDR3 sequences listed, 85% are singletons. Source material: CD8+ T cells from PBMCs. Receptor source: a human donor with multiple sclerosis.

The DNA of the CDR3 is TGCGCCAGCAGCCACAGACAGGCCGATACCTACGAGCAGTACTTC. Translating gives CASSHRQADTYEQYF. The chain has TRBV4-1 and TRBJ2-7; D may be TRBD1 (6 bases). Germline CDR1 and CDR2: MGHRA and YSYEKL. The CDR3 totals 15 residues. Deletions cut 3 bases from V and 2 bases from J, with 14 bases between.

This chain connects TRBV7-8 to TRBJ1-5; D call uncertain. V was clipped by 3 bases and J by 0 bases, with 9 bases between them. The CDR3 has 15 amino acids. Germline loops: CDR1 SGHVS, CDR2 FQNEAQ. The DNA of the CDR3 is TGTGCCAGCAGCTTTGACCCTTATAGCAATCAGCCCCAGCATTTT. This translates into CASSFDPYSNQPQHF. Variable domain in full (rest from reference TRBV7-8 and TRBJ1-5): GAGVSQSPRYKVAKRGQDVALRCDPISGHVSLFWYQQALGQGPEFLTYFQNEAQLDKSGLPSDRFFAERPEGSVSTLKIQRTQQEDSAVYLCASSFDPYSNQPQHFGDGTRLSIL.

The V gene is TRBV19, the J gene TRBJ1-1; 8 bases match TRBD1. J gave up 8 bases and V 10 bases, and 6 bases lay outside the gene matches. The length of the CDR3 is 11 residues. Per the germline V gene, CDR1 is LNHDA and CDR2 is SQIVND (reference sequence). This CDR3 reads CAISRDREAFF. The CDR3 DNA reads TGTGCCATTTCCCGGGACAGGGAAGCTTTCTTT.

The chain employs TRBV6-8 and TRBJ2-1; TRBD2 aligns across 9 bases. J was trimmed by 5 bases and V by 0 bases; bases with no gene match: 5. The CDR3 loop spans 16 amino acids. Germline assignment: CDR1 MNHGY and CDR2 SAAAGT. DNA for the CDR3: TGTGCCAGCAGTTACTCGATTCTAGCGGGGAACAATGAGCAGTTCTTC. It codes for CASSYSILAGNNEQFF.

This chain links TRBV29-1 with TRBJ1-1, with 8 bases lining up with TRBD1. The CDR3 totals 13 residues. Germline lookup yields CDR1 SQVTM and CDR2 ANQGSEA. Losses at the gene ends were 7 bases for V and 1 base for J; bases not matched to a gene: 5. The CDR3 here is CSGKTGENTEAFF. The CDR3 DNA reads TGCAGCGGCAAGACAGGGGAGAACACTGAAGCTTTCTTT. The full variable domain, its missing parts supplied by reference TRBV29-1 and TRBJ1-1, is SAVISQKPSRDICQRGTSLTIQCQVDSQVTMMFWYRQQPGQSLTLIATANQGSEATYESGFVIDKFPISRPNLTFSTLTVSNMSPEDSSIYLCSGKTGENTEAFFGQGTRLTVV.

CDR3 nucleotide sequence: TGTGCCAGCAGTGAAGGCCCCGCTAGCGCGTCCTACAATGAGCAGTTCTTC. Translated, it gives CASSEGPASASYNEQFF. The V and J genes are TRBV2 and TRBJ2-1, with D possibly matching TRBD2 (6 bases). In germline, CDR1 is SNHLY, CDR2 FYNNEI. V lost 1 base and J 1 base, leaving 14 bases between the germline ends. The CDR3 covers 17 residues.

This sequence joins TRBV4-1 and TRBJ2-2; no clear D gene. Per germline, CDR1 MGHRA and CDR2 YSYEKL. Trimming shortened V by 4 bases and J by 1 base, and 19 bases separated the two germline ends. The CDR3 runs to 18 residues. The CDR3 here is CASSRTVRFSRNTGELFF. The CDR3 coding sequence is TGCGCCAGCAGCCGCACGGTACGGTTCAGCAGGAACACCGGGGAGCTGTTTTTT.

The count of this clonotype is one. V gene TRBV30 combines with J gene TRBJ1-1, with D uncertain. V lost 4 bases, J lost 5 bases, and 11 bases lay in between. Germline V lookup: CDR1 GTSNPN, CDR2 SVGIG (reference sequence). The CDR3 has 12 residues. DNA for the CDR3: TGTGCCTGGACTTTTCGCGGTACTGAAGCTTTCTTT. This encodes CAWTFRGTEAFF.

The rearrangement uses TRBV2 and TRBJ1-5; D perhaps matches TRBD1 (5 bases). CDR3 length: 14 residues. V lost 3 bases to trimming and J lost 1 base, with 7 bases between them. Per the germline V gene, CDR1 is SNHLY and CDR2 is FYNNEI. The DNA for the CDR3 is TGTGCCAGCAGTGAGACAGAAAGCAATCAGCCCCAGCATTTT. It encodes CASSETESNQPQHF.

On this clonotype: This CDR3 is missing its conserved last phenylalanine or tryptophan, likely due to a read error. The chain employs TRBV4-1 and TRBJ2-3, with TRBD2 as a possible D gene (5 bases). Per germline, CDR1 MGHRA and CDR2 YSYEKL. V was trimmed by 1 base and J by 3 bases, leaving 5 bases between them. CDR3 size: 13 residues. CDR3 region: CASSQGETDTQYL. CDR3 sequence (DNA): TGCGCCAGCAGCCAAGGGGAGACAGATACGCAGTATCTT.

V is TRBV27 and J is TRBJ2-1; 10 nucleotides match TRBD1. Germline-derived CDR1 and CDR2 are MNHEY and SMNVEV (reference sequence). CDR3 size: 16 residues. The junction had 3 bases not matched to a gene; V was cut back by 0 bases and J by 4 bases. CDR3 loop: CASSLSGDRGYNEQFF. The CDR3 nucleotides read TGTGCCAGCAGTTTATCAGGGGACAGGGGTTACAATGAGCAGTTCTTC.

CDR3 bases: TGTGCCAGCAGTTACGTCCCAGGGACAAGCACAGATACGCAGTATTTT. It codes for CASSYVPGTSTDTQYF. The chain uses TRBV6-6 and TRBJ2-3, with TRBD1 as a possible D gene (6 bases). The V and J ends lost 2 bases and 0 bases respectively, with 12 bases between them. CDR3 size: 16 residues. In germline, CDR1 is MNHNY, CDR2 SVGAGI (reference sequence).

The chain recombines TRBV4-1 with TRBJ1-2; no clear D. The CDR3 sequence is 12 residues long. Looked up from germline, CDR1 is MGHRA and CDR2 is YSYEKL. Trimming took 1 base from V and 7 from J, leaving 7 bases between them. The CDR3 loop is CASSQGAGGYTF. The CDR3 coding sequence is TGCGCCAGCAGCCAAGGGGCCGGTGGCTACACCTTC.

The rearrangement uses TRBV27 and TRBJ2-3, with 11 nucleotides matching TRBD2. This CDR3 is built from 18 residues. The germline CDR1 and CDR2 sequences are MNHEY and SMNVEV (reference sequence). V shed 2 bases, J shed 2 bases, and the junction held 9 bases outside the gene matches. CDR3 in amino acids: CASSLGYMGLADTDTQYF. CDR3 nucleotides: TGTGCCAGCAGTTTAGGTTATATGGGACTAGCGGACACAGATACGCAGTATTTT.

The CDR3 here is CASSQDLQLNQPQHF. CDR3 nucleotide sequence: TGCGCCAGCAGCCAAGATCTCCAGCTCAATCAGCCCCAGCATTTT. The chain has TRBV4-1 and TRBJ1-5; no firm D call. Germline V CDR1 and CDR2: MGHRA, YSYEKL. Trimming removed 0 bases from V and 3 bases from J, with 9 bases in between. The CDR3 extends over 15 amino acids.

This clonotype was seen once. This chain connects TRBV15 to TRBJ2-1; TRBD1 agrees at 8 bases. J was trimmed by 8 bases and V by 4 bases; bases with no gene match: 4. The CDR3 totals 13 residues. CDR1 LNHNV and CDR2 YYDKDF come from the germline V gene (reference sequence). The CDR3 DNA sequence: TGTGCCACCAGCATTCAGGGGGCTGATGAGCAGTTCTTC. Amino acids: CATSIQGADEQFF.

This clonotype showed up just a few times. CDR3 sequence: CASSLLGTTEKLFF. CDR3 DNA sequence: TGTGCCAGCAGCTTACTGGGTACGACCGAAAAACTGTTTTTT. This chain joins TRBV7-6 and TRBJ1-4; D is ambiguous. Germline values: CDR1 SGHVS, CDR2 FNYEAQ. Trimming removed 2 bases from V and 8 bases from J, with 12 bases in between. The CDR3 runs to 14 residues.